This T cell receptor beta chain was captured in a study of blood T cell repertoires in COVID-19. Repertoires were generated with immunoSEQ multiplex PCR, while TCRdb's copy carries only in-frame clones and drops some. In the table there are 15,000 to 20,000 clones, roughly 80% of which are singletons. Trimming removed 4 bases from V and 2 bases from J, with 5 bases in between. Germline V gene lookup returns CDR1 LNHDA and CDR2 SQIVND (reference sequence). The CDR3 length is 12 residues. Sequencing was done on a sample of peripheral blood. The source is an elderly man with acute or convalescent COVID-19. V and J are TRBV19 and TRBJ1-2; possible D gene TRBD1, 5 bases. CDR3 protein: CASSKGNYGYTF. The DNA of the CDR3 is TGTGCCAGTAGTAAGGGGAACTATGGCTACACCTTC.